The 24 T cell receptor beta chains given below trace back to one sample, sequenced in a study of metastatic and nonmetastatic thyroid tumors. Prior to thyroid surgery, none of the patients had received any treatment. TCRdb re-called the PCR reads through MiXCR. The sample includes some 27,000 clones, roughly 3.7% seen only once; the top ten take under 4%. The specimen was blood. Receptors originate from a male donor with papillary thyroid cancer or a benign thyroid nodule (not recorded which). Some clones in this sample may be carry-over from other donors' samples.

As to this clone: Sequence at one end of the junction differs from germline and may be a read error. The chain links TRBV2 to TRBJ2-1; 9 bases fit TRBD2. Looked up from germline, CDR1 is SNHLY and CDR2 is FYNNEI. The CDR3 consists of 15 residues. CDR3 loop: CASSDLVLAGPEKFF. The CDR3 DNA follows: TGTGCAAGCAGTGATTTAGTGCTAGCGGGACCCGAGAAGTTCTTC.

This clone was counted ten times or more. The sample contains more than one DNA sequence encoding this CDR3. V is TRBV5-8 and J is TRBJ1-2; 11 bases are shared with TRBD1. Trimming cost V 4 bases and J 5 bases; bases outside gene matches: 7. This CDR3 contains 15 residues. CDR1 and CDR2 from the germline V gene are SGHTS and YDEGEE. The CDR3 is CASSPRTGGWYGYTF. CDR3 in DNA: TGTGCCAGCAGCCCGAGGACAGGGGGCTGGTATGGCTACACCTTC.

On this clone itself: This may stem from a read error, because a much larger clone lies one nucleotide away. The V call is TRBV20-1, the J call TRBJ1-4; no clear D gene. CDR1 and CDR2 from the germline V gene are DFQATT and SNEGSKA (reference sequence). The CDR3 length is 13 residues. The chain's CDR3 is CSASNATNEKPFF. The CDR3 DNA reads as TGCAGTGCTAGTAATGCAACTAATGAAAAACCGTTTTTT.

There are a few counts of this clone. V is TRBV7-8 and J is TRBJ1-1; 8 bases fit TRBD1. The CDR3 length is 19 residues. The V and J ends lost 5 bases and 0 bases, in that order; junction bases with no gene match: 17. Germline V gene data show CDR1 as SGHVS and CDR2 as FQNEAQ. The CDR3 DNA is TGTGCCAGCAGCCCCCAAGGGCGGACAGGGTTGGGGATGAACACTGAAGCTTTCTTT. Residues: CASSPQGRTGLGMNTEAFF.

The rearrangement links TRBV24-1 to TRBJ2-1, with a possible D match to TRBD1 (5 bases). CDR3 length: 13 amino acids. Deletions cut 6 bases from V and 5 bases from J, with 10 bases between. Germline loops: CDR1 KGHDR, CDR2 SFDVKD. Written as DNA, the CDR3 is TGTGCCACCAGTTTCGGCAGGGACAATGAGCAGTTCTTC. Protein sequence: CATSFGRDNEQFF.

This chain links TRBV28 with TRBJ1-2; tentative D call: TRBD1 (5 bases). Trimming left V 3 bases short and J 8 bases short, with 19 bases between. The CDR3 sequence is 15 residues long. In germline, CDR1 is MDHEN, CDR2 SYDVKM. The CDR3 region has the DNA TGTGCCAGCAGTTTCTTACCGGGGCTCTTTGGAGGCTACACCTTC. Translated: CASSFLPGLFGGYTF.

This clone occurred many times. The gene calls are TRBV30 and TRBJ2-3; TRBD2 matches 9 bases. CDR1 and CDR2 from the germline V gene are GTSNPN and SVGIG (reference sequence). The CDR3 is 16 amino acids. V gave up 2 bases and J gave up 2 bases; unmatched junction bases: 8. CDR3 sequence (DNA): TGTGCCTGGAGTATAGGACTAGCGATTTACACAGATACGCAGTATTTT. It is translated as CAWSIGLAIYTDTQYF. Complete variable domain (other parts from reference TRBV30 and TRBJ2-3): SQTIHQWPATLVQPVGSPLSLECTVEGTSNPNLYWYRQAAGRGLQLLFYSVGIGQISSEVPQNLSASRPQDRQFILSSKKLLLSDSGFYLCAWSIGLAIYTDTQYFGPGTRLTVL.

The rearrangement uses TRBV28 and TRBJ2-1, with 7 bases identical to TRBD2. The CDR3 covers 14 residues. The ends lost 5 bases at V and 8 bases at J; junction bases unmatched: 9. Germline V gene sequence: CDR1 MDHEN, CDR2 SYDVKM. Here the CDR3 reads CASSELARVDEQFF. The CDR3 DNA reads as TGTGCCAGCAGTGAACTAGCGAGAGTAGATGAGCAGTTCTTC.

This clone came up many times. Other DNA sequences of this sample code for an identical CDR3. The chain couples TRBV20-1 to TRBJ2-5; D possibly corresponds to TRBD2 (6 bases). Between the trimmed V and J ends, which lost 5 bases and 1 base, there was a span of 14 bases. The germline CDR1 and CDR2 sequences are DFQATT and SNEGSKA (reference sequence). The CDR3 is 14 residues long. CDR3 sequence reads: CSAPIGGIQETQYF. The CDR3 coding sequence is TGCAGTGCTCCAATCGGGGGTATCCAAGAGACCCAGTACTTC.

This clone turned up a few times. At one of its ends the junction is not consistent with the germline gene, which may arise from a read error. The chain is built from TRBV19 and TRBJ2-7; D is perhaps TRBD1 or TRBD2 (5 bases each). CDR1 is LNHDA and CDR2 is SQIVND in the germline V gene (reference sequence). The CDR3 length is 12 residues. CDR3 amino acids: CASSIQWDDQYF. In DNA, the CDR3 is TGTGCCAGTAGTATTCAGTGGGACGATCAGTACTTC.

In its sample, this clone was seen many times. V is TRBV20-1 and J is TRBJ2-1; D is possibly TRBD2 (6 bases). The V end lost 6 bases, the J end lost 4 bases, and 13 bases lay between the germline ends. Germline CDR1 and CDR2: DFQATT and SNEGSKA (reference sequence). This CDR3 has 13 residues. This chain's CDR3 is CSAPGLLYNEQFF. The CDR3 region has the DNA TGCAGTGCCCCGGGACTTCTTTACAATGAGCAGTTCTTC.

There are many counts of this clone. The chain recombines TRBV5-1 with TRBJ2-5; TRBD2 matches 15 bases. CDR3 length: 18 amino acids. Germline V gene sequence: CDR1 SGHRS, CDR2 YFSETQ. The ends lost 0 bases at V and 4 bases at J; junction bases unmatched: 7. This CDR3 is CASSLVGLAGGPSETQYF. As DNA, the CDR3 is TGCGCCAGCAGCTTGGTTGGACTAGCGGGAGGGCCCTCAGAGACCCAGTACTTC.

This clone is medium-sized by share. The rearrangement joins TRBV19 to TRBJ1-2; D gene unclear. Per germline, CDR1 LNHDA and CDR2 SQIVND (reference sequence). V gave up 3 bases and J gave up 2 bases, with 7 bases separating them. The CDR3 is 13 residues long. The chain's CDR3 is CASSIHSNYGYTF. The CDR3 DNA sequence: TGTGCCAGTAGTATCCACAGCAACTATGGCTACACCTTC.

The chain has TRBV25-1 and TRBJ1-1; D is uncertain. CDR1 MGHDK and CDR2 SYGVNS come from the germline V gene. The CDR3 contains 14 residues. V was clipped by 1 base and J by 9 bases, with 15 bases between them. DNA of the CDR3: TGTGCCAGCAGTGAATTCTTACGGGGAGGTAAAGCTTTCTTT. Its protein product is CASSEFLRGGKAFF.

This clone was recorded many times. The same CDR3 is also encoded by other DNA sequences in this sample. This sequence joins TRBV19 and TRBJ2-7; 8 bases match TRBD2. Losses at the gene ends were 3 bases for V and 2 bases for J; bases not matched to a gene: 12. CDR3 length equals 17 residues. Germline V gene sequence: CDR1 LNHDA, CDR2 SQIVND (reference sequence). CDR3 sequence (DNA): TGTGCCAGTAGTATCGCCACGGGGGGGGGGATCCCCTACGAGCAGTACTTC. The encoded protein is CASSIATGGGIPYEQYF.

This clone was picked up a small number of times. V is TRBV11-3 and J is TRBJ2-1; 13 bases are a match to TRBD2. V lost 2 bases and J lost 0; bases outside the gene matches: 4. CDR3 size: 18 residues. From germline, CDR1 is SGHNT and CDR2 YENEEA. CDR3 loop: CASSLMGLAGSSYNEQFF. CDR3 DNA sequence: TGTGCCAGCAGCTTAATGGGACTAGCGGGATCCTCCTACAATGAGCAGTTCTTC.

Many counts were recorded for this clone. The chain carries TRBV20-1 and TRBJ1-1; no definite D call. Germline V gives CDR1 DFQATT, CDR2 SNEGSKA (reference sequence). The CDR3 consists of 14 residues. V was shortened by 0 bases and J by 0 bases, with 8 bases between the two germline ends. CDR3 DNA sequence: TGCAGTGCTAGAGAAGGACTGATGAACACTGAAGCTTTCTTT. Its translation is CSAREGLMNTEAFF.

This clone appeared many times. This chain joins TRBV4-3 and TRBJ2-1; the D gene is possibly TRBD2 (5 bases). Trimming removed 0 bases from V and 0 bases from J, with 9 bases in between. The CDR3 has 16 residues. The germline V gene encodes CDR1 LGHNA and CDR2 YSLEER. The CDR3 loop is CASSQDGSGSYNEQFF. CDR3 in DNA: TGCGCCAGCAGCCAAGATGGGAGCGGCTCCTACAATGAGCAGTTCTTC.

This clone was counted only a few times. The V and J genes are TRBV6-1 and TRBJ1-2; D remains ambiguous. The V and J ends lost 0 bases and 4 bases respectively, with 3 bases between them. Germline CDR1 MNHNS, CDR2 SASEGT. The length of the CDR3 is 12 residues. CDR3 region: CASSEAPYGYTF. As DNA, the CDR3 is TGTGCCAGCAGTGAAGCCCCCTATGGCTACACCTTC.

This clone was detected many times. CDR3 sequence reads: CASSLQENLIYYSNQPQHF. The CDR3 region has the DNA TGTGCCAGCAGCTTACAGGAGAACTTGATCTATTATAGCAATCAGCCCCAGCATTTT. The chain links TRBV5-8 to TRBJ1-5, with a weak D call TRBD1 (5 bases). The V gene lost 2 bases and the J gene lost 0 bases, with 21 bases spanning the gap. Germline V gives CDR1 SGHTS, CDR2 YDEGEE. The CDR3 consists of 19 residues.

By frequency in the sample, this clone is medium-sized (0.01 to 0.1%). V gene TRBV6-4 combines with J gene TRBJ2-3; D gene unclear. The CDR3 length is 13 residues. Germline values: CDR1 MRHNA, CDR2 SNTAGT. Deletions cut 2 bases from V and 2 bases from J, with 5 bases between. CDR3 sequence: CASSDVDTDTQYF. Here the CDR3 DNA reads TGTGCCAGCAGTGACGTGGACACAGATACGCAGTATTTT.

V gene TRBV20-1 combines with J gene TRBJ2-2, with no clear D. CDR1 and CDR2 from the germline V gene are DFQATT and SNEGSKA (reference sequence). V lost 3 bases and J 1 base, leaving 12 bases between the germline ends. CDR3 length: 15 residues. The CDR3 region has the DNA TGCAGTGCTAGTGAGCACGCATTGAACACCGGGGAGCTGTTTTTT. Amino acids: CSASEHALNTGELFF.

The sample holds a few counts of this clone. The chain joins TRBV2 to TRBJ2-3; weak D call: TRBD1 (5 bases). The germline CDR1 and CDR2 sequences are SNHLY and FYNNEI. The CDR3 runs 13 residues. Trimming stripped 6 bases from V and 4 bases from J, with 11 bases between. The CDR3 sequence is CASSNARADTQYF. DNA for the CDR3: TGTGCCAGCAGCAATGCCAGGGCAGATACGCAGTATTTT.

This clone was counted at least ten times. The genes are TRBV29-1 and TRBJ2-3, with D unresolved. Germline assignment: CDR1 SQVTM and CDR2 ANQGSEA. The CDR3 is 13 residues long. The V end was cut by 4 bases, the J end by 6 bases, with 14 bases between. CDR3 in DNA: TGCAGCGTTGCCCGGTTGGGTGGCGATACGCAGTATTTT. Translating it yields CSVARLGGDTQYF.